A selection of T cell receptor beta chains follows, all from one sample in a study of identical twins. MiXCR, applied by TCRdb to the 5' RACE reads, yields one record per CDR3 protein. Of some 1,700,000 distinct CDR3 sequences in the sample, less than 40% were seen once. The sequenced sample consisted of cord blood. Every receptor here comes from a newborn girl in good health. Both conserved end residues are part of each CDR3. For some rows the clone size is stated as once, few or many, or as a class when expanded; others skip it.

v_call | clone_size | cdr3_length | cdr3_aa
TRBV3-1 | many | 14 | CASSQDSSNQPQHF
TRBV19 | . | 12 | CASTSTYYGYTF
TRBV2 | . | 18 | CASRSPMPGQGSYNEQYF
TRBV12-5 | . | 18 | CASGFDSWTGDSNQPQHF
TRBV11-2 | few | 15 | CASRSPGLVKETQYF
TRBV7-6 | few | 15 | CASSPRDLPRETQYF
TRBV2 | few | 13 | CASSGGENQPQHF
TRBV3-1 | . | 14 | CASSPRDRAGGYTF
TRBV3-1 | . | 17 | CASSQVLLAGGADTQYF
TRBV4-1 | few | 17 | CASSQVGGRGYTDTQYF
TRBV4-1 | . | 14 | CASSHLPGNEKLFF
TRBV30 | . | 10 | CACGDYGYTF
TRBV7-6 | . | 15 | CASSWGWGAQKTQYF
TRBV20-1 | . | 15 | CSARDLSDSLNEQFF
TRBV27 | . | 17 | CASSSGLTSPSYNEQYF
TRBV2 | few | 16 | CASSVSQPKLNSPLHF
TRBV4-2 | . | 16 | CASSPLIRGSTDTRYF
TRBV7-2 | . | 13 | CASNLVGHYGYTF